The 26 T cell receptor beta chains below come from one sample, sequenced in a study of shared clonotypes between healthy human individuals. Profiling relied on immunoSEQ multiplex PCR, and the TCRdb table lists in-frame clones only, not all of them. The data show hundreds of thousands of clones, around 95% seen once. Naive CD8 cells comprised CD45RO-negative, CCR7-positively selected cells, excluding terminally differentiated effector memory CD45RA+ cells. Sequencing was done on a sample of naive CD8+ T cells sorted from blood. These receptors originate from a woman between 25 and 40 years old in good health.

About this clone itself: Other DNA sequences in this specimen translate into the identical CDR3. The CDR3: CASRTGGTEAFF. Written as DNA, the CDR3 is TGTGCCAGCAGGACAGGGGGGACTGAAGCTTTCTTT. This chain connects TRBV27 to TRBJ1-1, with TRBD1 identical over 9 bases. The V gene's germline CDR1 is MNHEY and CDR2 SMNVEV (reference sequence). Trimming at V came to 6 bases and at J to 5 bases, leaving 1 base not matched to a gene. The CDR3 length is 12 residues.

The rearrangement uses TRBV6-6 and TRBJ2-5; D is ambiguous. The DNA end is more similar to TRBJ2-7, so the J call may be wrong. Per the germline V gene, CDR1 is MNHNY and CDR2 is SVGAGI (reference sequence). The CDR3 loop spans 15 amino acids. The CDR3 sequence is CASSYNSRSSYEQYF. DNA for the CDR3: TGTGCCAGCAGTTACAACTCCCGGAGCTCCTACGAGCAGTACTTC.

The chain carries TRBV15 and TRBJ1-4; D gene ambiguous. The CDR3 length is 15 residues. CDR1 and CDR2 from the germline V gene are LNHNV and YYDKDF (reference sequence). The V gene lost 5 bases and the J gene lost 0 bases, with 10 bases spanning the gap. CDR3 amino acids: CATSAYSATNEKLFF. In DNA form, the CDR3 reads TGTGCCACCAGCGCTTACAGTGCAACTAATGAAAAACTGTTTTTT.

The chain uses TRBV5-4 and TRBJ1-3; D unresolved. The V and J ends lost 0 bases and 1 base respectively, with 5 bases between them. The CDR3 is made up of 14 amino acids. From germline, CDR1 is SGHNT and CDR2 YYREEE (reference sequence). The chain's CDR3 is CASSLELSGNTIYF. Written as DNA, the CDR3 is TGTGCCAGCAGCTTGGAGCTTTCTGGAAACACCATATATTTT.

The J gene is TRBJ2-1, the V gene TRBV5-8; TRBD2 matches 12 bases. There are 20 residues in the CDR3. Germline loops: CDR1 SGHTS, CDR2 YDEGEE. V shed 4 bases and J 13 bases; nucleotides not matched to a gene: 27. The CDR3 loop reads CASSPYPKTVLAGGPLGQFF. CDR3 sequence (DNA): TGTGCCAGCAGCCCATACCCCAAAACCGTCCTAGCGGGAGGGCCGTTGGGACAGTTCTTC.

This CDR3 reads CASSRRLAGTREQYF. The CDR3 DNA follows: TGTGCCAGCAGCCGACGGCTAGCGGGAACTCGGGAGCAGTACTTC. The gene calls are TRBV11-2 and TRBJ2-7; 9 nucleotides match TRBD2. Trimming at V came to 5 bases and at J to 7 bases, leaving 12 bases not matched to a gene. This CDR3 region has 15 residues. The V gene's germline CDR1 is SGHAT and CDR2 FQNNGV.

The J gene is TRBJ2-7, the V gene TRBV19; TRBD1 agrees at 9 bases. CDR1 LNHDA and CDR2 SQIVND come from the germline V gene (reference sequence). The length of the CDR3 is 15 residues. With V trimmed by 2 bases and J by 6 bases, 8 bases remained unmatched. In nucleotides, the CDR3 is TGTGCCAGTAGTATAATGGGACAGGGTAGGCGCGAGCAGTACTTC. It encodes CASSIMGQGRREQYF. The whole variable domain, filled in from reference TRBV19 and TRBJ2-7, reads DGGITQSPKYLFRKEGQNVTLSCEQNLNHDAMYWYRQDPGQGLRLIYYSQIVNDFQKGDIAEGYSVSREKKESFPLTVTSAQKNPTAFYLCASSIMGQGRREQYFGPGTRLTVT.

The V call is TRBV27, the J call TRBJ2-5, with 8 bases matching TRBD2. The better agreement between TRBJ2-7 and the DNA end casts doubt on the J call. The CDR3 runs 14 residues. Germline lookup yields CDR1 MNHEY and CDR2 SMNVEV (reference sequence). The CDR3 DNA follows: TGTGCCAGCAGTTTAGGACTAGCTTCCTACGAGCAGTACTTC. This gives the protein CASSLGLASYEQYF.

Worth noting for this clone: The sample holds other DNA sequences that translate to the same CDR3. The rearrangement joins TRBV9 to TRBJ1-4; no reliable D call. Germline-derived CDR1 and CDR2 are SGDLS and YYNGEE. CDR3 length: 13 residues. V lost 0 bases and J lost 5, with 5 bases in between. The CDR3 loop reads CASSVGGNEKLFF. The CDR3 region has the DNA TGTGCCAGCAGCGTAGGAGGGAATGAAAAACTGTTTTTT.

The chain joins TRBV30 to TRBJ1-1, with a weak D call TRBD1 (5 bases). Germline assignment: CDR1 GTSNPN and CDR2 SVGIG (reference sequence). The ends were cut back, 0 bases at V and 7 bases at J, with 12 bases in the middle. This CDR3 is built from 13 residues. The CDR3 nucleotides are TGTGCCTGGAGTGTACTTGGGGGTGGTGAAGCTTTCTTT. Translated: CAWSVLGGGEAFF. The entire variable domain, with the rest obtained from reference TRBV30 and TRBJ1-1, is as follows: SQTIHQWPATLVQPVGSPLSLECTVEGTSNPNLYWYRQAAGRGLQLLFYSVGIGQISSEVPQNLSASRPQDRQFILSSKKLLLSDSGFYLCAWSVLGGGEAFFGQGTRLTVV.

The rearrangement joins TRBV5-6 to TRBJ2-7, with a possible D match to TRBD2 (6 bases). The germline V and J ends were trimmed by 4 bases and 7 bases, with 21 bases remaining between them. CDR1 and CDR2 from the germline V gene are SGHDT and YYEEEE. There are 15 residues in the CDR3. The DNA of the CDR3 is TGTGCCAGCAGCCGGGCGGGACTGACCCCGGGGGAGCAGTACTTC. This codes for CASSRAGLTPGEQYF.

CDR3 sequence (DNA): TGTGCCGTCCTGCAGGACTGGAACAACTACGAGCAGTACTTC. Translating gives CAVLQDWNNYEQYF. V is TRBV2 and J is TRBJ2-7; tentative D call: TRBD2 (5 bases). The germline gives CDR1 SNHLY, CDR2 FYNNEI. V was trimmed by 11 bases and J by 3 bases, leaving 20 bases between them. The CDR3 contains 14 residues.

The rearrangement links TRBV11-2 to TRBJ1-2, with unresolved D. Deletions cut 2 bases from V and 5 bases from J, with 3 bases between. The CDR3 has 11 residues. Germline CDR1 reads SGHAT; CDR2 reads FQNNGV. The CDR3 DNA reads TGTGCCAGCAGCTTAACTTATGGCTACACCTTC. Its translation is CASSLTYGYTF.

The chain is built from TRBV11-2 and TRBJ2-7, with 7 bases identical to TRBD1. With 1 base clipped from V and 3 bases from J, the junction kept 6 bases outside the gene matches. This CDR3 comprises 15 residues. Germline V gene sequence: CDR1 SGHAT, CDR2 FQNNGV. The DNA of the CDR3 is TGTGCCAGCAGCTTAGGAGGGGGCGCGTTCTACGAGCAGTACTTC. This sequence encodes CASSLGGGAFYEQYF.

As DNA, the CDR3 is TGTGCCAGTAGTATAGACCCGGGAGTGGGTTACGAGCAGTACTTC. Translating gives CASSIDPGVGYEQYF. V and J are TRBV19 and TRBJ2-7, with D possibly matching TRBD2 (6 bases). CDR1 and CDR2 (germline): LNHDA, SQIVND (reference sequence). V was pared by 0 bases and J by 4 bases, with 13 bases between. The length of the CDR3 is 15 residues.

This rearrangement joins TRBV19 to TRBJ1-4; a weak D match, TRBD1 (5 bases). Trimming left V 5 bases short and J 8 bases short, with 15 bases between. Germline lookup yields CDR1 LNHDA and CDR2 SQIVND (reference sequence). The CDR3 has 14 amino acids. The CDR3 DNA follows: TGTGCCAGTAGTGTGGACTCGGAGGGGGAAAAACTGTTTTTT. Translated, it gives CASSVDSEGEKLFF.

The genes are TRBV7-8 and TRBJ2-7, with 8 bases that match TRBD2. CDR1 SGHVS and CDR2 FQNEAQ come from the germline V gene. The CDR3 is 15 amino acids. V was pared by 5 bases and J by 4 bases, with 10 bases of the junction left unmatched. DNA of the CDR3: TGTGCCAGCAGCCGTGCGGGACTAGGCGTTTACGAGCAGTACTTC. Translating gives CASSRAGLGVYEQYF.

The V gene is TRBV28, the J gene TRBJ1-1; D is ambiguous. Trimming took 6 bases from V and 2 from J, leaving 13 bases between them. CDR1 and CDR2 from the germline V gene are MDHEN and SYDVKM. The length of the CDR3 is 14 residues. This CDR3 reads CASRHQALNTEAFF. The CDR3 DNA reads TGTGCCAGCAGGCACCAGGCCCTCAACACTGAAGCTTTCTTT.

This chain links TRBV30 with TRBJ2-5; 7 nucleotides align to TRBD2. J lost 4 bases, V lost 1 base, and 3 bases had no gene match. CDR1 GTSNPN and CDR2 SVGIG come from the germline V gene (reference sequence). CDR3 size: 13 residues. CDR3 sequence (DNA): TGTGCCTGGAGTGGCTGGGGGGGAGAGACCCAGTACTTC. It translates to CAWSGWGGETQYF.

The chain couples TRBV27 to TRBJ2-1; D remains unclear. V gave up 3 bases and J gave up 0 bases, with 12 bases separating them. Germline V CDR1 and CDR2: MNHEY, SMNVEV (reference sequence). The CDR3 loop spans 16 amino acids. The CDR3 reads CASSLLTRSSYNEQFF. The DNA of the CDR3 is TGTGCCAGCAGTTTGCTTACGAGAAGCTCCTACAATGAGCAGTTCTTC.

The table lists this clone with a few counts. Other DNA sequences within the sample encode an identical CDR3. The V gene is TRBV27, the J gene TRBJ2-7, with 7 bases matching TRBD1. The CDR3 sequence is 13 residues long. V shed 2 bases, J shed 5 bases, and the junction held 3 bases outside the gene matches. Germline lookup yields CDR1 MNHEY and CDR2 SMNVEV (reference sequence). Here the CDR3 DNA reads TGTGCCAGCAGTTTAACAGGGGACCACGAGCAGTACTTC. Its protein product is CASSLTGDHEQYF.

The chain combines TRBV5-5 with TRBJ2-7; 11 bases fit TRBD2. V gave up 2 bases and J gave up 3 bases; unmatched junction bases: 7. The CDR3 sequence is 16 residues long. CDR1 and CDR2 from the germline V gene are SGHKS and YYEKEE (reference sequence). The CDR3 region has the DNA TGTGCCAGCAGCTTACCACTAGCGGGAGTAATCTACGAGCAGTACTTC. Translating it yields CASSLPLAGVIYEQYF.

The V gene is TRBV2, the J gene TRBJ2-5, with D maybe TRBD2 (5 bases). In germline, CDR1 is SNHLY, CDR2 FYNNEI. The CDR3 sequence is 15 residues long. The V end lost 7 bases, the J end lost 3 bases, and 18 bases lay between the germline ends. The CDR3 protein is CASIQRRRAEETQYF. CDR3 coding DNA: TGTGCCAGCATCCAAAGGAGGCGTGCCGAAGAGACCCAGTACTTC.

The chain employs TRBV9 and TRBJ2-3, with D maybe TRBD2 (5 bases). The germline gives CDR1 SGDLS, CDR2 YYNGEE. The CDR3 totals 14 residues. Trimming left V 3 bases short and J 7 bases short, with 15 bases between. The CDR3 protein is CASSAETDLHTQYF. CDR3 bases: TGTGCCAGCAGCGCGGAAACGGACTTGCATACGCAGTATTTT.

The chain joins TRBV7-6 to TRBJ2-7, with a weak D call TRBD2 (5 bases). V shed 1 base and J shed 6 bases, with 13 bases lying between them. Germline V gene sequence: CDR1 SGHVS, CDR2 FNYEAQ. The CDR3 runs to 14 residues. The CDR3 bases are TGTGCCAGCAGCTTAGATGCGGGTGGGGTCGAGCAGTACTTC. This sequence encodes CASSLDAGGVEQYF.

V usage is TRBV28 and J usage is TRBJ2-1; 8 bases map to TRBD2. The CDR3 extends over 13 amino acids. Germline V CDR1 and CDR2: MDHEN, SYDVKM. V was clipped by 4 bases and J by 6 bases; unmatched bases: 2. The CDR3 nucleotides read TGTGCCAGCAGTTGGAGCGGGAGCAATGAGCAGTTCTTC. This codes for CASSWSGSNEQFF. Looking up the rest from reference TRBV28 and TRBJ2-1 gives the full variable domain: DVKVTQSSRYLVKRTGEKVFLECVQDMDHENMFWYRQDPGLGLRLIYFSYDVKMKEKGDIPEGYSVSREKKERFSLILESASTNQTSMYLCASSWSGSNEQFFGPGTRLTVL.